A single T cell receptor beta chain is shown here with its context. Its target is not known. This entry belongs to a study of T cell responses to AZD1222 COVID-19 vaccine. Findings and caveats of the study: At baseline, seropositivity was found in only a handful of AZD1222 recipients. The donor group comprised mostly white British people and more females; the analysis possibly underestimated clonal diversity.

Profiling relied on immunoSEQ multiplex PCR, and the TCRdb table lists in-frame clones only, not all of them. The data hold 100,000 to 150,000 clones, with about 90% observed a single time. Germline CDR1 and CDR2: MNHEY and SMNVEV (reference sequence). The CDR3 totals 16 residues. V lost 2 bases and J lost 2; bases outside the gene matches: 9. The receptor was isolated from an adult in good health. The V and J genes are TRBV27 and TRBJ2-7; 7 bases align to TRBD2. The material was peripheral blood, obtained on day 0 of AZD1222 vaccination. The CDR3 DNA is TGTGCCAGCAGTTTAAGGTTCCTAGCGGAGCCCTACGAGCAGTACTTC. It is translated as CASSLRFLAEPYEQYF.